The next 26 T cell receptor beta chains were all read from a single sample in a study of blood T cell repertoires in COVID-19. Method: immunoSEQ multiplex PCR; TCRdb's copy keeps in-frame clones and lacks some. The table includes about 330,000 clones, approximately 92% detected once. Sequencing was performed on PBMCs or T cells enriched from blood (not recorded which). These receptors were taken from a woman aged 30 to 39 who had recovered from COVID-19.

The J gene is TRBJ1-1, the V gene TRBV9, with 7 bases fitting TRBD1. Trimming took 1 base from V and 9 from J; bases not matched to a gene: 3. This CDR3 is 12 amino acids long. Germline CDR1 and CDR2: SGDLS and YYNGEE. The CDR3 DNA is TGTGCCAGCAGCGTAACGACAGGGAAAGCTTTCTTT. It yields the protein CASSVTTGKAFF.

The sample holds one count of this clone. V gene TRBV7-2 combines with J gene TRBJ2-7; 8 bases are a match to TRBD2. V shed 1 base and J 4 bases; nucleotides not matched to a gene: 6. In germline, CDR1 is SGHTA, CDR2 FQGNSA. This CDR3 has 15 residues. The CDR3 here is CASSLVAGGPYEQYF. CDR3 bases: TGTGCCAGCAGCTTAGTTGCGGGGGGTCCGTACGAGCAGTACTTC.

On this clone itself: One end of the junction fails to match germline, which may point to a read error. The rearrangement uses TRBV28 and TRBJ1-2; 7 bases match TRBD1. Germline CDR1 MDHEN, CDR2 SYDVKM. The CDR3 length is 11 residues. The CDR3 nucleotides read TGTGCCAGCAGCCCCGGGAGGGGGCCCTTCTTC. Translated: CASSPGRGPFF.

The gene calls are TRBV11-2 and TRBJ2-7; TRBD1 agrees at 8 bases. The V segment lost 5 bases and the J segment 12 bases; nucleotides outside the gene matches: 18. The CDR3 has 15 residues. The V gene's germline CDR1 is SGHAT and CDR2 FQNNGV. The CDR3 is CASSPIRDRPLERYF. The CDR3 region has the DNA TGTGCCAGCAGCCCTATCCGGGACAGGCCACTGGAACGGTACTTC.

The chain carries TRBV2 and TRBJ2-3; possibly TRBD2 for D (5 bases). There are 15 residues in the CDR3. The germline gives CDR1 SNHLY, CDR2 FYNNEI. Deletions cut 6 bases from V and 2 bases from J, with 15 bases between. The CDR3 nucleotides are TGTGCCAGCAGCGCCGGACTGGGAAACACAGATACGCAGTATTTT. Protein sequence: CASSAGLGNTDTQYF.

The rearrangement links TRBV5-4 to TRBJ1-2; D is undetermined. Trimming shortened V by 1 base and J by 5 bases, and 9 bases separated the two germline ends. Germline CDR1 SGHNT, CDR2 YYREEE (reference sequence). The CDR3 sequence is 13 residues long. In DNA, the CDR3 is TGTGCCAGCAGCTTGCCCGGTTTTTATGGCTACACCTTC. It encodes CASSLPGFYGYTF.

The chain couples TRBV7-9 to TRBJ2-1; 9 bases are a match to TRBD2. The CDR3 loop spans 15 amino acids. With V trimmed by 5 bases and J by 5 bases, 7 bases remained unmatched. Germline V gene lookup returns CDR1 SEHNR and CDR2 FQNEAQ (reference sequence). CDR3 sequence reads: CASSTSGGTHNEQFF. The CDR3 DNA is TGTGCCAGCAGCACCAGCGGGGGGACACACAATGAGCAGTTCTTC.

V gene TRBV9 combines with J gene TRBJ2-1; tentatively, D is TRBD2 (5 bases). The CDR3 totals 13 residues. V dropped 3 bases and J dropped 7 bases, with 11 bases sitting between them. CDR1 SGDLS and CDR2 YYNGEE come from the germline V gene. CDR3 nucleotide sequence: TGTGCCAGCAGCGACGCCCCGGGGAATGAGCAGTTCTTC. Translated, it gives CASSDAPGNEQFF.

The sample holds one count of this clone. This chain uses TRBV7-2 with TRBJ1-1, with D uncertain. Trimming left V 3 bases short and J 1 base short, with 6 bases between. The CDR3 runs 13 residues. Germline V lookup: CDR1 SGHTA, CDR2 FQGNSA. Written as DNA, the CDR3 is TGTGCCAGCAGCTTCTATGGGAACACTGAAGCTTTCTTT. It encodes CASSFYGNTEAFF.

The V and J genes are TRBV28 and TRBJ2-2; no clear D gene. The length of the CDR3 is 10 residues. Germline CDR1 MDHEN, CDR2 SYDVKM. Trimming pared 8 bases from V and 6 bases from J, leaving 4 bases between. The CDR3 sequence is CASLAGELFF. The CDR3 DNA follows: TGTGCCAGCTTAGCCGGGGAGCTGTTTTTT. Full variable domain (remainder filled in from reference TRBV28 and TRBJ2-2): DVKVTQSSRYLVKRTGEKVFLECVQDMDHENMFWYRQDPGLGLRLIYFSYDVKMKEKGDIPEGYSVSREKKERFSLILESASTNQTSMYLCASLAGELFFGEGSRLTVL.

The chain has TRBV3-1 (or the pseudogene TRBV3-2) and TRBJ1-1; TRBD1 might be the D (6 bases). V was clipped by 4 bases and J by 6 bases, with 21 bases between them. The length of the CDR3 is 16 residues. Germline loops: CDR1 LGHDT, CDR2 YNNKEL (reference sequence). CDR3 region: CASSPTLTGLLAEAFF. DNA of the CDR3: TGTGCCAGCAGCCCCACATTAACAGGGCTTCTAGCTGAAGCTTTCTTT.

The rearrangement joins TRBV7-4 to TRBJ1-5, with D hard to call. The ends were cut back, 1 base at V and 7 bases at J, with 8 bases in the middle. Germline V gene data show CDR1 as SGHVT and CDR2 as SQSDAQ. There are 13 residues in the CDR3. The DNA for the CDR3 is TGTGCCAGCAGCTTAGAGGCGCGGCAGCCCCAGCATTTT. Protein: CASSLEARQPQHF.

The chain joins TRBV19 to TRBJ1-1; TRBD1 aligns across 7 bases. J was trimmed by 3 bases and V by 9 bases; bases with no gene match: 4. CDR3 size: 12 residues. From germline, CDR1 is LNHDA and CDR2 SQIVND (reference sequence). The CDR3 region is CASRQGDTEAFF. DNA for the CDR3: TGTGCCAGCCGACAGGGCGACACTGAAGCTTTCTTT.

The V call is TRBV19, the J call TRBJ2-1, with D possibly TRBD2 on 6 matching bases. Deletions cut 5 bases from V and 12 bases from J, with 17 bases between. The CDR3 runs 13 residues. CDR1 and CDR2 (germline): LNHDA, SQIVND (reference sequence). The CDR3 DNA sequence: TGTGCCAGTAGTGTCAGCGGGTCACTTGCGCAGTTCTTC. It is translated as CASSVSGSLAQFF.

This clone has just one count. The CDR3: CASSLVNGEAFF. The CDR3 region has the DNA TGCGCCAGCAGCTTGGTTAACGGGGAAGCTTTCTTT. V usage is TRBV5-1 and J usage is TRBJ1-1; no clear D. The germline CDR1 and CDR2 sequences are SGHRS and YFSETQ. The CDR3 loop spans 12 amino acids. V was shortened by 0 bases and J by 8 bases, with 8 bases between the two germline ends.

This chain joins TRBV3-1 (or the pseudogene TRBV3-2) and TRBJ2-3; D is perhaps TRBD2 (5 bases). This CDR3 spans 15 amino acids. Trimming removed 1 base from V and 3 bases from J, with 11 bases in between. Germline CDR1 is LGHDT and CDR2 is YNNKEL (reference sequence). The chain's CDR3 is CASSQGGMMTDTQYF. The CDR3 DNA is TGTGCCAGCAGCCAAGGAGGGATGATGACAGATACGCAGTATTTT.

The CDR3 DNA follows: TGCAGCGTTGTTCAGGGGCAAGGTACGCAGTATTTT. Protein product: CSVVQGQGTQYF. This chain uses TRBV29-1 with TRBJ2-3, with D perhaps matching TRBD1 (6 bases). This CDR3 has 12 amino acids. Trimming pared 4 bases from V and 8 bases from J, leaving 13 bases between. Germline V gene lookup returns CDR1 SQVTM and CDR2 ANQGSEA.

The J gene is TRBJ2-1, the V gene TRBV28, with 12 bases aligning to TRBD1. CDR3 length: 19 amino acids. Germline V gives CDR1 MDHEN, CDR2 SYDVKM. The junction had 19 bases not matched to a gene; V was cut back by 6 bases and J by 7 bases. CDR3 in DNA: TGTGCCAGCAGCACGAACCGATATCCGGGACAGGGGGCGGGTAATGAGCAGTTCTTC. Translation gives CASSTNRYPGQGAGNEQFF.

The V gene is TRBV27, the J gene TRBJ2-2; 7 nucleotides line up with TRBD1. Germline lookup yields CDR1 MNHEY and CDR2 SMNVEV (reference sequence). V lost 6 bases to trimming and J lost 7 bases; unmatched junction nucleotides: 14. This CDR3 is 16 amino acids long. CDR3 in amino acids: CASSQMTGMRIGELFF. In DNA form, the CDR3 reads TGTGCCAGCAGCCAGATGACAGGGATGAGGATCGGGGAGCTGTTTTTT.

The CDR3, as DNA: TGTGCCAGCAGTTACGTAACAGCCGGGGAGCTGTTTTTT. Translated: CASSYVTAGELFF. The V gene is TRBV6-5, the J gene TRBJ2-2, with D hard to call. There are 13 residues in the CDR3. CDR1 MNHEY and CDR2 SVGAGI come from the germline V gene. V shed 2 bases and J shed 6 bases, with 7 bases lying between them.

The genes are TRBV7-3 and TRBJ1-1; D might be TRBD1 (6 bases). V was clipped by 2 bases and J by 2 bases, with 9 bases between them. The CDR3 length is 14 residues. Germline V gives CDR1 SGHTA, CDR2 FQGTGA. CDR3 sequence reads: CASSLGGANTEAFF. Written as DNA, the CDR3 is TGTGCCAGCAGCTTAGGGGGGGCTAACACTGAAGCTTTCTTT. Full variable domain (rest looked up from reference TRBV7-3 and TRBJ1-1): GAGVSQTPSNKVTEKGKYVELRCDPISGHTALYWYRQSLGQGPEFLIYFQGTGAADDSGLPNDRFFAVRPEGSVSTLKIQRTERGDSAVYLCASSLGGANTEAFFGQGTRLTVV.

This chain joins TRBV6-2 or TRBV6-3 and TRBJ1-5; TRBD1 agrees at 8 bases. CDR1 and CDR2 (germline): MNHEY, SVGEGT. The CDR3 loop spans 16 amino acids. With V trimmed by 5 bases and J by 1 base, 7 bases remained unmatched. This chain's CDR3 is CASSTRWTGSNQPQHF. For the CDR3, the DNA is TGTGCCAGCAGTACCCGATGGACAGGGAGCAATCAGCCCCAGCATTTT.

The chain links TRBV28 to TRBJ2-1, with 16 bases matching TRBD2. The CDR3 is 18 amino acids. Trimming took 6 bases from V and 8 from J; bases not matched to a gene: 13. Looked up from germline, CDR1 is MDHEN and CDR2 is SYDVKM. CDR3 protein: CASSPPGLAGGPFDEQFF. CDR3 coding DNA: TGTGCCAGCAGCCCGCCGGGACTAGCGGGAGGGCCGTTCGATGAGCAGTTCTTC.

The chain links TRBV5-1 to TRBJ2-1, with 12 bases identical to TRBD1. Germline V CDR1 and CDR2: SGHRS, YFSETQ. This CDR3 region has 16 residues. With V trimmed by 4 bases and J by 1 base, 3 bases remained unmatched. The CDR3 reads CASSGTGGLSYNEQFF. The DNA of the CDR3 is TGCGCCAGCAGCGGGACAGGGGGCTTATCCTACAATGAGCAGTTCTTC.

Only one count was recorded for this clone. The chain joins TRBV5-4 to TRBJ1-2, with a possible D match to TRBD1 (6 bases). Germline CDR1 and CDR2: SGHNT and YYREEE (reference sequence). This CDR3 has 13 amino acids. The V gene lost 2 bases and the J gene lost 5 bases, with 10 bases spanning the gap. The CDR3 bases are TGTGCCAGCAGCTTCCCAGGGGTGTATGGCTACACCTTC. Protein: CASSFPGVYGYTF.

The rearrangement joins TRBV2 to TRBJ2-7, with 9 bases matching TRBD1. V was pared by 6 bases and J by 4 bases, with 4 bases of the junction left unmatched. The length of the CDR3 is 13 residues. Germline V gene sequence: CDR1 SNHLY, CDR2 FYNNEI. In nucleotides, the CDR3 is TGTGCCAGCAGGGACAGGGGAAAATACGAGCAGTACTTC. Translation: CASRDRGKYEQYF.